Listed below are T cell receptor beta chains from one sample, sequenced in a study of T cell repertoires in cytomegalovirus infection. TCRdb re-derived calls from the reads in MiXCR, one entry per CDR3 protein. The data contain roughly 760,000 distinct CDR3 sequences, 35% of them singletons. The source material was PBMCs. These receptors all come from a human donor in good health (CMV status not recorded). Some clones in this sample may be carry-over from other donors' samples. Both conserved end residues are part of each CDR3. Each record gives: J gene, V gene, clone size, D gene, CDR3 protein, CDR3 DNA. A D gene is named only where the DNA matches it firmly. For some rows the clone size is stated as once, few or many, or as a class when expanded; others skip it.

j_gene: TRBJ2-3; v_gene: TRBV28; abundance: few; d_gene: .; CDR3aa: CASKDSDTQYF; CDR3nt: TGTGCCAGCAAGGACTCAGATACGCAGTATTTT
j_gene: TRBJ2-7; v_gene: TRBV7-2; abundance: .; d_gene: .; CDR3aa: CASSSTRREPYEQYF; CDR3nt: TGTGCCAGCAGCTCCACGAGACGGGAGCCCTACGAGCAGTACTTC
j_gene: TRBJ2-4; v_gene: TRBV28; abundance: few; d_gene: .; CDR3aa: CASAGGWAAKNIQYF; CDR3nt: TGTGCCAGCGCTGGGGGGTGGGCGGCCAAAAACATTCAGTACTTC
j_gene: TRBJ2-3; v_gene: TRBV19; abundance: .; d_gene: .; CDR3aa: CASSIDGGGAQYF; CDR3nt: TGTGCCAGTAGTATAGATGGAGGGGGCGCGCAGTATTTT
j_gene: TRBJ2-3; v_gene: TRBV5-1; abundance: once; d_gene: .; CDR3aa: CASSLGGTLTDTQYF; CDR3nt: TGCGCCAGCAGCTTGGGGGGAACCCTCACAGATACGCAGTATTTT
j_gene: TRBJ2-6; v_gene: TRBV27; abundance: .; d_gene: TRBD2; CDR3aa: CASSPTSRGDVLTF; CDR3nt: TGTGCCAGCAGTCCCACTAGCCGGGGGGACGTCCTGACTTTC
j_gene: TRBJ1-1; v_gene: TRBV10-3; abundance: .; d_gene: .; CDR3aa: CAISESTGGVNTEAFF; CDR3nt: TGTGCCATCAGTGAGTCGACTGGGGGGGTGAACACTGAAGCTTTCTTT
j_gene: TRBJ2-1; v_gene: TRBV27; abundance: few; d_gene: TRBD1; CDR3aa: CASSYWTGGEQFF; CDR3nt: TGTGCCAGCAGTTACTGGACAGGGGGTGAGCAGTTCTTC
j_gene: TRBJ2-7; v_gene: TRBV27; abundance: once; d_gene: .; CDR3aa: CASSLSMGRVTYEQYF; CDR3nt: TGTGCCAGCAGTTTATCGATGGGACGGGTGACCTACGAGCAGTACTTC
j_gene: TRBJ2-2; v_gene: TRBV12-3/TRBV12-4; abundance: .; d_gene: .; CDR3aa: CASSLAHRWSAPWNTGELFF; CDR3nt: TGTGCCAGCAGTTTAGCGCATAGGTGGAGTGCACCATGGAACACCGGGGAGCTGTTTTTT
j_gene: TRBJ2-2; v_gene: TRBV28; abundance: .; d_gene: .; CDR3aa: CASKQGPNTGELFF; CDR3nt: TGTGCCAGCAAACAGGGCCCGAACACCGGGGAGCTGTTTTTT
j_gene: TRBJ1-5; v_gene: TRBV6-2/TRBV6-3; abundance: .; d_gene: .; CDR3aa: CASTPYSSQPQHF; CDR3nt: TGTGCCAGCACGCCGTATAGCAGTCAGCCCCAGCATTTT
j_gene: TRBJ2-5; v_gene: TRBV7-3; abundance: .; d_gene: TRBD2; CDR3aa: CASSTSGGPQETQYF; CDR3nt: TGTGCCAGCAGCACTAGCGGGGGGCCTCAAGAGACCCAGTACTTC
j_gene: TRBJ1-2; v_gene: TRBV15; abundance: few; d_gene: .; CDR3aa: CATSGRANYGYTF; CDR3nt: TGTGCCACCAGCGGCAGAGCTAACTATGGCTACACCTTC
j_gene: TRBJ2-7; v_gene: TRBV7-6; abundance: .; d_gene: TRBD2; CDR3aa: CASSSPSGLAGGSYEQYF; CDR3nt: TGTGCCAGCAGCTCCCCCTCGGGACTAGCGGGAGGCTCCTACGAGCAGTACTTC
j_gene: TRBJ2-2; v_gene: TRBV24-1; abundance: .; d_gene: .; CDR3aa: CATRMGGLNTGELFF; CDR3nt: TGTGCCACCAGAATGGGGGGCCTGAACACCGGGGAGCTGTTTTTT
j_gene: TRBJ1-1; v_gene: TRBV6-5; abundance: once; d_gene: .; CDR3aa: CASSYGGARSEAFF; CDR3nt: TGTGCCAGCAGTTACGGGGGGGCCAGGAGTGAAGCTTTCTTT
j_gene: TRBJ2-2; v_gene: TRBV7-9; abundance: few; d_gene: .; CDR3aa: CASTLGIANTGELFF; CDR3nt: TGTGCCAGCACCCTCGGAATTGCGAACACCGGGGAGCTGTTTTTT
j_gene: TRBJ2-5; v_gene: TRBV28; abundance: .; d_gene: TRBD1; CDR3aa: CASSSGQGIGETQYF; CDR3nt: TGTGCCAGCAGTTCGGGACAGGGGATAGGAGAGACCCAGTACTTC
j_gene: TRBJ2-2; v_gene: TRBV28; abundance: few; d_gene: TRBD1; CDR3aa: CASSSHRTGRGTGELFF; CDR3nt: TGTGCCAGCAGCTCGCACCGGACAGGGAGAGGCACCGGGGAGCTGTTTTTT
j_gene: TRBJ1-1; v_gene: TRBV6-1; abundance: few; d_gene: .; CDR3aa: CASTPGHTRGSTEAFF; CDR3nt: TGTGCCAGCACTCCTGGCCACACCCGGGGTAGCACTGAAGCTTTCTTT
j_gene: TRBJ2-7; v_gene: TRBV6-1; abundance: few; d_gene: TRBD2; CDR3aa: CASSPQLAGVHEQYF; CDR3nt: TGTGCCAGCAGTCCTCAACTAGCGGGAGTCCACGAGCAGTACTTC
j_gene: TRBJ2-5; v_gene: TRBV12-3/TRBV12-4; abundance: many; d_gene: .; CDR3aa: CASSSSGLQETQYF; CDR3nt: TGTGCCAGCAGCTCCAGCGGACTCCAAGAGACCCAGTACTTC
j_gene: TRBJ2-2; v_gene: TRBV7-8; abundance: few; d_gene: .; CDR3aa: CASSPFGRLNTGELFF; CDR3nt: TGTGCCAGCAGCCCTTTCGGCCGGCTAAACACCGGGGAGCTGTTTTTT
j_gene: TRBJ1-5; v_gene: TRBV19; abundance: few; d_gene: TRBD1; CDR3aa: CASSKAMSTGGDQPQHF; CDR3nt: TGTGCCAGTAGTAAAGCAATGTCAACAGGGGGCGATCAGCCCCAGCATTTT
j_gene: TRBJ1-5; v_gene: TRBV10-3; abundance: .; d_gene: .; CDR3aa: CAISEGGQGYQPQHF; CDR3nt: TGTGCCATCAGTGAGGGTGGCCAGGGTTATCAGCCCCAGCATTTT
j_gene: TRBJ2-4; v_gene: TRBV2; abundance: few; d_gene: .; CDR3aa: CASVGEVVVAQYF; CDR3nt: TGTGCCAGCGTGGGGGAGGTCGTGGTCGCTCAGTACTTC
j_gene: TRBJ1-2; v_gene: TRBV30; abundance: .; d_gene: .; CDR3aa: CAWTMDRAGGYTF; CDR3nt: TGTGCCTGGACCATGGACAGAGCGGGGGGCTACACCTTC
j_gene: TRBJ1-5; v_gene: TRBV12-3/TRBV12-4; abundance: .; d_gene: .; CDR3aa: CASSLRHSYNQPQHF; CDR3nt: TGTGCCAGCAGTTTAAGGCACAGCTATAATCAGCCCCAGCATTTT
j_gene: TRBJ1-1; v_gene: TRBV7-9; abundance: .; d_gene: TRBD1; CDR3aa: CASSPRENRGTEAFF; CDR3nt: TGTGCCAGCAGCCCCCGGGAGAACAGGGGCACTGAAGCTTTCTTT
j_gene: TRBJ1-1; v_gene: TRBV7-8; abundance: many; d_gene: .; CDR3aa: CASSLGGGGTEAFF; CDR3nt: TGTGCCAGCAGCTTAGGGGGAGGAGGCACTGAAGCTTTCTTT
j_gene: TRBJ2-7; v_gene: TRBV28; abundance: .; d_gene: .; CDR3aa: CASGGPTTFYEQYF; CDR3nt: TGTGCCAGCGGCGGCCCTACCACTTTCTACGAGCAGTACTTC
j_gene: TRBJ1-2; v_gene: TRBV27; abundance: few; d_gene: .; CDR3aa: CASSTIYRDGVNQRYGYTF; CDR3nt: TGTGCCAGCAGCACGATTTACCGGGACGGAGTCAACCAACGCTATGGCTACACCTTC